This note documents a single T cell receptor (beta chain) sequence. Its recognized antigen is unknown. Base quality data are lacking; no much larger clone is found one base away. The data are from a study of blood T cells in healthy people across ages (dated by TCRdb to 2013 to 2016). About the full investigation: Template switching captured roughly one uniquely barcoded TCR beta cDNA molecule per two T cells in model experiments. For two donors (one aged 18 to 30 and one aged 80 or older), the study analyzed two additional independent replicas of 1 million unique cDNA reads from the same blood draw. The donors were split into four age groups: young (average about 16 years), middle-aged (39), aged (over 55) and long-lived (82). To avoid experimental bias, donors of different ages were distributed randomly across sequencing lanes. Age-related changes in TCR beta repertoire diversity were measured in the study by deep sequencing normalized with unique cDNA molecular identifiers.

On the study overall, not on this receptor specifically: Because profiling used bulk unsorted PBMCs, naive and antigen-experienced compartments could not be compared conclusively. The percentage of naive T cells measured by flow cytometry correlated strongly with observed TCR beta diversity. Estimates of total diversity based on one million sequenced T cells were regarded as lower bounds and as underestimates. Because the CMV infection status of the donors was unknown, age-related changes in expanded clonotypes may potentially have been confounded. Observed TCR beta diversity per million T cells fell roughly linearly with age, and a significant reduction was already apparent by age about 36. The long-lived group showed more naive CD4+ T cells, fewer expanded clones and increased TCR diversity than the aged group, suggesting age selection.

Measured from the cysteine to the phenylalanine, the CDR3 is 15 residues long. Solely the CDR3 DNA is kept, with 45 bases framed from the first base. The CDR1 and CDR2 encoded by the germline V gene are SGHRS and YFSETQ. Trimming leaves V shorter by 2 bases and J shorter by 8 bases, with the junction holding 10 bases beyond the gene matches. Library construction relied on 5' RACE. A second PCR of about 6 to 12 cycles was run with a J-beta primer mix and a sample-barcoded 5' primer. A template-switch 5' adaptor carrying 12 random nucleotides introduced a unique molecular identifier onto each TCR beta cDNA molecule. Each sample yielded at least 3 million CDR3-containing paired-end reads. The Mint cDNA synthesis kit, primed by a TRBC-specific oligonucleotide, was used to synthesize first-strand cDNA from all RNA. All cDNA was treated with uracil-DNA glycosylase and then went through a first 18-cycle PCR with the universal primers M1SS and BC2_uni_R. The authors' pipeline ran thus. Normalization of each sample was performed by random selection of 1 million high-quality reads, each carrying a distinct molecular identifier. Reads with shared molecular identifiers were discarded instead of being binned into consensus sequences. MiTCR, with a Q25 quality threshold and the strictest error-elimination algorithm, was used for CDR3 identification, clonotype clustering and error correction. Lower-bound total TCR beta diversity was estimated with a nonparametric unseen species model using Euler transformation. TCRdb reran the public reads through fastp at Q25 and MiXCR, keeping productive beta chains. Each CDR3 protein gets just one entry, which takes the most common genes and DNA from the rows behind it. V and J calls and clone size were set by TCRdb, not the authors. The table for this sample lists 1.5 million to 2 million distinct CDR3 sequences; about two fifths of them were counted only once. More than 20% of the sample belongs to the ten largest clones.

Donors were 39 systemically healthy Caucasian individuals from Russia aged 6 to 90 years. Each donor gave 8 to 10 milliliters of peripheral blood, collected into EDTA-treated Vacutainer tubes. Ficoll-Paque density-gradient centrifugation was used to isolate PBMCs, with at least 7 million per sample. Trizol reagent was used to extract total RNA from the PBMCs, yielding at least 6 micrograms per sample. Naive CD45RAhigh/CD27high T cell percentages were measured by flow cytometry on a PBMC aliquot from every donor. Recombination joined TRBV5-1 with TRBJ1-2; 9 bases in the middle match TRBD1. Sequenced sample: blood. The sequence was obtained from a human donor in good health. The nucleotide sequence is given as TGCGCCAGCAGCTTCGGACAGGGGCCTATGATAGGCTACACCTTC. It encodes CASSFGQGPMIGYTF. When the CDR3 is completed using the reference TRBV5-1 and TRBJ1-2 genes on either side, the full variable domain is KAGVTQTPRYLIKTRGQQVTLSCSPISGHRSVSWYQQTPGQGLQFLFEYFSETQRNKGNFPGRFSGRQFSNSRSEMNVSTLELGDSALYLCASSFGQGPMIGYTFGSGTRLTVV.